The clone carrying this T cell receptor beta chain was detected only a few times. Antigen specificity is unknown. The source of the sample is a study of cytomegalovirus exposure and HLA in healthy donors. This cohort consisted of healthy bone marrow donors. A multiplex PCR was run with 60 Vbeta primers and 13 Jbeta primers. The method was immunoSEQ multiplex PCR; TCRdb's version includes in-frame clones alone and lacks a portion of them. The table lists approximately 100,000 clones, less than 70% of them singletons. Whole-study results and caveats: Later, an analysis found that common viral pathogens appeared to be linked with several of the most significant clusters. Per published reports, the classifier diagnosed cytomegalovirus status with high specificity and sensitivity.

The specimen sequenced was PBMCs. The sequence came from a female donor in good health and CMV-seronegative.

CDR3 region: CASSPTPASYEQYF. CDR3 DNA sequence: TGTGCCAGCAGCCCGACTCCCGCCTCCTACGAGCAGTACTTC. V usage is TRBV7-9 and J usage is TRBJ2-7; no clear D. Germline V gives CDR1 SEHNR, CDR2 FQNEAQ (reference sequence). The CDR3 runs to 14 residues. V was clipped by 5 bases and J by 0 bases, with 11 bases between them.